This T cell receptor beta chain is drawn from a study of T cell responses to AZD1222 COVID-19 vaccine. This CDR3 has 13 amino acids. Germline-derived CDR1 and CDR2 are PRHDT and FYEKMQ (reference sequence). Trimming shortened V by 7 bases and J by 1 base, and 10 bases separated the two germline ends. Clones were read by immunoSEQ multiplex PCR, and TCRdb kept only the in-frame ones, dropping some. The sample has approximately 98,000 clones, 85% to 90% seen once. This clone was detected only once. Its specificity is not known. Overall study findings and caveats: Researchers took repertoire samples only after the peak T cell response had come.

The sample consisted of peripheral blood, taken on day 0 of AZD1222 vaccination. The gene calls are TRBV13 and TRBJ1-1, with D unresolved. The clonotype comes from an adult in good health. Here the CDR3 reads CASNPTENTEAFF. The CDR3 DNA sequence: TGTGCCAGCAACCCGACGGAGAACACTGAAGCTTTCTTT.